This T cell receptor beta chain was captured in a study of T cells in Graves' hyperthyroidism and ophthalmopathy. Overall study results and limits: Model-based prediction identified ophthalmopathy a median around 6.7 months prior to its onset. In simple terms, a model built on 13 V-J features told ophthalmopathy apart from stable hyperthyroidism.

RNA transcripts were the template for amplifying TCR beta CDR3 regions. The HTBI set primed first-round TCR CDR3 RT-PCR. Via MiXCR, TCRdb re-called the multiplex PCR reads, giving one row per CDR3 protein. This table holds approximately 400,000 distinct CDR3 sequences, about 18% found once. Only a few counts were recorded for this clonotype. Antigen unknown. With duration under 3 months, ophthalmopathy was active: Clinical Activity Score at least 3, NOSPECS at least 4. PBMCs were obtained from 7.5 to 10 ml fresh peripheral blood. CDR3 length: 14 residues. The germline gives CDR1 SGHDT, CDR2 YYEEEE. Trimming removed 3 bases at V and 0 bases at J, with 9 bases between.

The rearrangement links TRBV5-6 to TRBJ2-5; no definite D call. Sequenced input: blood. This TCR derives from a young man with Graves' ophthalmopathy. CDR3 in amino acids: CASSSISYQETQYF. As DNA, the CDR3 is TGTGCCAGCAGCTCTATCTCGTACCAAGAGACCCAGTACTTC.